This is a list of T cell receptor beta chains from one sample in a study of identical twins. TCRdb used MiXCR to reprocess the 5' RACE reads, holding one entry per CDR3 protein. The data hold just over 500,000 distinct CDR3 sequences, with 22% observed a single time. These sequences were also reported in another study, on T cells expressing NK-cell markers.

The sequencing sample was made of CD4+ T cells sorted from blood. The source of these receptors is a woman under 30 in good health. The CDR3 runs from the conserved cysteine through the conserved F or W.

V,J,CDR3
TRBV20-1,TRBJ2-1,CSASRDGVNEQFF
TRBV4-3,TRBJ2-1,CASSQERLAGGQQFF
TRBV10-3,TRBJ2-7,CAISGTSREQYF
TRBV4-2,TRBJ1-2,CASSWLVGDGYTF
TRBV7-2,TRBJ2-1,CASITSGTRGNEQFF
TRBV6-5,TRBJ2-5,CASSYGSGGAGGPVETQYF
TRBV12-3/TRBV12-4,TRBJ1-3,CASSLRGTSGNTIYF
TRBV25-1,TRBJ1-1,CATSPGQGTEAFF
TRBV12-5,TRBJ1-3,CASGLVLRGRRNTIYF
TRBV7-9,TRBJ2-5,CASSLGSGTQETQYF
TRBV19,TRBJ2-7,CASSRLPGTATYEQYF
TRBV18,TRBJ2-7,CASSQLRGSEQYF
TRBV12-3/TRBV12-4,TRBJ2-7,CASSQRGLYEQYF
TRBV7-9,TRBJ2-5,CASSLGQGTEETQYF
TRBV5-1,TRBJ1-2,CASSSDGPYGYTF
TRBV20-1,TRBJ2-3,CSARFGGAGTDTQYF
TRBV5-5,TRBJ1-2,CASSLDRGTGYTF
TRBV7-2,TRBJ2-1,CASSFSYGGHNEQFF
TRBV12-5,TRBJ2-7,CASGLIDGLVGYEQYF
TRBV20-1,TRBJ2-5,CSASKQETQYF
TRBV20-1,TRBJ2-1,CSAYRDLSYNEQFF
TRBV5-1,TRBJ2-7,CASSLVRDAAYEQYF
TRBV7-2,TRBJ2-7,CASSTWDRPYEQYF
TRBV7-9,TRBJ2-7,CASSLSSGGNEQYF
TRBV20-1,TRBJ2-1,CSAPIGTGSYNEQFF
TRBV10-3,TRBJ2-7,CAISGTTPGEQYF
TRBV20-1,TRBJ1-1,CSARRRDTEAFF
TRBV20-1,TRBJ2-3,CSARDGGSTDTQYF
TRBV6-1,TRBJ1-1,CASSERWTEAFF
TRBV6-5,TRBJ1-2,CASSSRDGGRRSGYTF
TRBV6-2/TRBV6-3,TRBJ1-2,CASSYDQGSYGYTF
TRBV12-3/TRBV12-4,TRBJ1-1,CASSLGFMAGRTEAFF
TRBV20-1,TRBJ2-3,CSASGQMDTQYF
TRBV4-1,TRBJ1-1,CASSQEMWMNTEAFF
TRBV20-1,TRBJ1-1,CSARPWNTEAFF
TRBV29-1,TRBJ2-3,CSGGLVFRPDTQYF
TRBV20-1,TRBJ2-5,CSATRATGRVQETQYF
TRBV15,TRBJ2-1,CATVTGVGSYNEQFF
TRBV15,TRBJ1-2,CATSRDNGYGYTF
TRBV12-3/TRBV12-4,TRBJ2-1,CASSLGLAGVFRNEQFF
TRBV5-1,TRBJ2-5,CASSLFPEKQETQYF
TRBV10-3,TRBJ2-5,CAISESSSGQETQYF
TRBV9,TRBJ2-1,CASSPFSGSRDEQFF
TRBV6-5,TRBJ2-3,CASSYSSFTGGPTDTQYF
TRBV19,TRBJ1-2,CASSIGFSYGYTF
TRBV3-1,TRBJ1-2,CASSQRTGGVYTF
TRBV10-3,TRBJ2-3,CAIRKQGDTQYF
TRBV4-2,TRBJ2-3,CASSQDRLAGGNDTQYF
TRBV11-2,TRBJ2-1,CASSSDRGNNEQFF
TRBV30,TRBJ1-1,CASNRGMNTEAFF
TRBV7-2,TRBJ2-2,CASSLGGRGELFF
TRBV4-3,TRBJ2-3,CASSPESGRVYADTQYF
TRBV3-1,TRBJ2-1,CASSPRRAAFGNEQFF
TRBV11-1,TRBJ2-1,CASSQTTGIREQFF
TRBV4-3,TRBJ2-5,CAGSQMGRGVGETQYF